This T cell receptor (beta chain) was recovered during a study of tumor and adjacent non-tumor tissue in lung cancer. Study context: Patients comprised some eleven adenocarcinoma, a couple of squamous cell carcinoma and 1 small cell lung cancer.

RNA was extracted from bulk tissue without any cell sorting. Distant lung tissue was collected more than 3 cm away from the tumor edge. A modified ARM-PCR protocol with three rounds of nested PCR amplified TCRbeta. TCRdb reprocessed the multiplex PCR reads with MiXCR, giving one entry per CDR3 protein. The data hold roughly 43,000 distinct CDR3 sequences, with 60% observed a single time. Trimming left V 2 bases short and J 2 bases short, with 25 bases between. The CDR3 has 19 amino acids. Germline loops: CDR1 LNHDA, CDR2 SQIVND (reference sequence). Sequencing was done on a sample of distant non-tumor lung tissue. The sequence was obtained from a man aged 50 or older with non-small cell lung cancer. V usage is TRBV19 and J usage is TRBJ2-7, with D possibly being TRBD1 or TRBD2 (5 bases each). The CDR3 DNA reads TGTGCCAGTAGTATAAACCGGGACGGACGCCCGGGGCCGACCTACGAGCAGTACTTC. Its protein is CASSINRDGRPGPTYEQYF.